This T cell receptor beta chain derives from a study of shared clonotypes between healthy human individuals. On the study more broadly: CD4 naive and CD4 memory each took three plates per donor, while CD8 naive took two and CD8 memory one. Notes on the study in general: Few donors limited the genetic and exposure-history diversity represented.

The method was immunoSEQ multiplex PCR; TCRdb's version includes in-frame clones alone and lacks a portion of them. The data contain 950,000 to 1,100,000 clones, approximately 80% of them singletons. This clone appeared once. Its specificity is unknown. The CDR3 has 15 amino acids. Losses at the gene ends were 6 bases for V and 7 bases for J; bases not matched to a gene: 7. Germline V gene lookup returns CDR1 MNHNS and CDR2 SASEGT. Sequenced input: memory CD4+ T cells from PBMCs. Subset given: CD45RA-negative fraction. The sequence was collected from a young man in good health. Some clones in this sample may be carry-over from other donors' samples. The chain has TRBV6-1 and TRBJ2-1; 12 bases align to TRBD2. Written as DNA, the CDR3 is TGTGCCAGCAGCCAGGGACTAGCGGGCAATAATGAGCAGTTCTTC. It is translated as CASSQGLAGNNEQFF.